This TCR beta chain derives from a study of shared clonotypes between healthy human individuals. To note about this clone: As yet, its antigen is unknown. The sample contains more than one DNA sequence encoding this CDR3.

Several immunoSEQ 96-well plates shared each subset's DNA, each plate a replicate. Measured with immunoSEQ multiplex PCR; TCRdb has only the in-frame clones, and not every one. This sample has about 2.2 million clones, with 93% found just once. General observations from the study: It was the non-shared clonotypes that had lower generation probabilities than clonotypes shared by all four donors. Rarefaction revealed incomplete sorted-subset sequencing despite large depth.

Positive CCR7 selection of CD45RO-negative cells yielded the naive CD8 cells, and terminally differentiated effector memory CD45RA+ cells were excluded. Donors included only healthy HIV-negative adults lacking recent acute infections or vaccinations. V dropped 3 bases and J dropped 3; count of bases not matched to a gene: 4. This CDR3 is 15 amino acids long. Germline V lookup: CDR1 SGDLS, CDR2 YYNGEE. This sequence was found in a man in his late teens or twenties in good health. Some clones in this sample may be carry-over from other donors' samples. This sequence joins TRBV9 and TRBJ2-3; 10 nucleotides agree with TRBD2. Sample: naive CD8+ T cells from PBMCs. The CDR3 bases are TGTGCCAGCAGCGATGGACTAGCGGATACAGATACGCAGTATTTT. It encodes CASSDGLADTDTQYF.